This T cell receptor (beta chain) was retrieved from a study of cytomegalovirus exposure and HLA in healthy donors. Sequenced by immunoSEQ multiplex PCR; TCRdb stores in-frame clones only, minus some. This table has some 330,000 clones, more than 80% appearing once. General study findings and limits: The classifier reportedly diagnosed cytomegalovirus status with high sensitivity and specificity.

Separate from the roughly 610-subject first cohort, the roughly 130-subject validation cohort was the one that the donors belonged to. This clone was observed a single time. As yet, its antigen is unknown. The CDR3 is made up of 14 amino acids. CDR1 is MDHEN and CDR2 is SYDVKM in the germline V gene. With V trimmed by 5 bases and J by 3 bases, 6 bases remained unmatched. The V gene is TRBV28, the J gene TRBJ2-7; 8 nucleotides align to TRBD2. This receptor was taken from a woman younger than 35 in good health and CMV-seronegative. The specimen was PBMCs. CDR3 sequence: CASSPAGVIYEQYF. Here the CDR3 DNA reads TGTGCCAGCAGTCCAGCGGGGGTAATCTACGAGCAGTACTTC.